A single sample is the source of the 13 T cell receptor beta chains below, sequenced in a study of blood T cells in healthy people across ages. Using a J-beta primer mix together with a sample-barcoded 5' primer, a second PCR was run for about 6 to 11 cycles. In TCRdb, the 5' RACE reads were re-called with MiXCR into one record per CDR3 protein. This table holds hundreds of thousands of distinct CDR3 sequences, approximately 24% found once. These data were also reused for a study on T cells of mothers and their children.

Material for sequencing was blood. The receptors stem from a boy aged 5 to 17 in good health.

This chain uses TRBV7-3 with TRBJ1-6; D not certain. Trimming removed 2 bases from V and 11 bases from J, with 13 bases in between. This CDR3 is built from 14 residues. CDR1 and CDR2 from the germline V gene are SGHTA and FQGTGA. The CDR3 protein is CASSLEAQRTPLHF. DNA of the CDR3: TGTGCCAGCAGCTTAGAAGCGCAGAGGACACCCCTCCACTTT. The whole variable domain, filled in from reference TRBV7-3 and TRBJ1-6, reads GAGVSQTPSNKVTEKGKYVELRCDPISGHTALYWYRQSLGQGPEFLIYFQGTGAADDSGLPNDRFFAVRPEGSVSTLKIQRTERGDSAVYLCASSLEAQRTPLHFGNGTRLTVT.

CDR3 nucleotide sequence: TGCAGTGCTGAGCTACAGGAGCTTAGCAATCAGCCCCAGCATTTT. Its protein is CSAELQELSNQPQHF. The chain links TRBV20-1 to TRBJ1-5; maybe TRBD1 (5 bases). The CDR3 has 15 amino acids. Germline-derived CDR1 and CDR2 are DFQATT and SNEGSKA (reference sequence). Trimming stripped 5 bases from V and 0 bases from J, with 14 bases between.

V is TRBV4-3 and J is TRBJ1-2; D gene uncertain. The CDR3 length is 15 residues. Trimming shortened V by 4 bases and J by 0 bases, and 12 bases separated the two germline ends. The germline gives CDR1 LGHNA, CDR2 YSLEER. This CDR3 reads CASSLGKAPNYGYTF. The DNA of the CDR3 is TGCGCCAGCAGCCTAGGGAAAGCTCCTAACTATGGCTACACCTTC.

Here the CDR3 reads CASTRDRGAKSEAFF. Written as DNA, the CDR3 is TGTGCCAGCACAAGGGACAGGGGAGCGAAAAGTGAAGCTTTCTTT. The gene calls are TRBV2 and TRBJ1-1; 10 bases are shared with TRBD1. The V and J ends lost 7 bases and 7 bases, in that order; junction bases with no gene match: 12. The CDR3 contains 15 residues. Per the germline V gene, CDR1 is SNHLY and CDR2 is FYNNEI.

V gene TRBV12-3 or TRBV12-4 combines with J gene TRBJ1-5; no firm D call. Deletions cut 3 bases from V and 4 bases from J, with 10 bases between. The CDR3 runs to 14 residues. CDR3 in DNA: TGTGCCAGCAGTTTGGACCTGGGGAATCAGCCCCAGCATTTT. Its translation: CASSLDLGNQPQHF.

This rearrangement joins TRBV7-9 to TRBJ2-7; perhaps TRBD1 as D (5 bases). V was trimmed by 2 bases and J by 3 bases, leaving 11 bases between them. From germline, CDR1 is SEHNR and CDR2 FQNEAQ (reference sequence). This CDR3 is 14 amino acids long. The CDR3 spells CASSLSGAHYEQYF. The CDR3, as DNA: TGTGCCAGCAGCTTATCTGGGGCCCACTACGAGCAGTACTTC.

This clonotype was observed a handful of times. An end of the junction does not agree with germline; a read error may underlie this. The rearrangement links TRBV29-1 to TRBJ2-7; TRBD2 might be the D (6 bases). The CDR3 contains 13 residues. The germline CDR1 and CDR2 sequences are SQVTM and ANQGSEA. The CDR3 region is CSALEGSPYEQCF. CDR3 nucleotides: TGCAGCGCCCTGGAGGGGAGCCCCTACGAGCAGTGCTTC.

The rearrangement joins TRBV2 to TRBJ1-2; perhaps TRBD1 as D (6 bases). V dropped 4 bases and J dropped 6 bases, with 18 bases sitting between them. This CDR3 has 15 amino acids. Germline-derived CDR1 and CDR2 are SNHLY and FYNNEI. The CDR3 sequence: CASSVRGSSGDGYTF. In nucleotides, the CDR3 is TGTGCCAGCAGTGTACGGGGCAGTTCAGGGGATGGCTACACCTTC. The entire variable domain, with the rest obtained from reference TRBV2 and TRBJ1-2, is as follows: EPEVTQTPSHQVTQMGQEVILRCVPISNHLYFYWYRQILGQKVEFLVSFYNNEISEKSEIFDDQFSVERPDGSNFTLKIRSTKLEDSAMYFCASSVRGSSGDGYTFGSGTRLTVV.

This clonotype occurred a few times. The rearrangement links TRBV15 to TRBJ1-1; 9 positions agree with TRBD1. The CDR3 consists of 19 residues. The V gene's germline CDR1 is LNHNV and CDR2 YYDKDF (reference sequence). J gave up 3 bases and V 3 bases, and 17 bases lay outside the gene matches. This CDR3 reads CATSRRFPGQGTQYTEAFF. The DNA for the CDR3 is TGTGCCACCAGCAGGAGATTCCCGGGACAGGGAACACAGTACACTGAAGCTTTCTTT.

The CDR3 DNA follows: TGTGCCAGCAGTAACATCCGGGACAGAGATTCACCCCTCCACTTT. Residues: CASSNIRDRDSPLHF. V gene TRBV28 combines with J gene TRBJ1-6; 7 nucleotides line up with TRBD1. J gave up 8 bases and V 5 bases, and 9 bases lay outside the gene matches. The CDR3 extends over 15 amino acids. Germline CDR1 MDHEN, CDR2 SYDVKM.

The chain has TRBV20-1 and TRBJ2-3; D gene unclear. V was pared by 3 bases and J by 4 bases, with 17 bases between. The CDR3 is 15 amino acids. Germline V gives CDR1 DFQATT, CDR2 SNEGSKA (reference sequence). CDR3 in amino acids: CSARALALDADTQYF. The CDR3 nucleotides are TGCAGTGCTAGGGCTCTCGCGCTAGATGCAGATACGCAGTATTTT.

This chain links TRBV29-1 with TRBJ2-3; no clear D. The CDR3 totals 13 residues. V was shortened by 8 bases and J by 0 bases, with 12 bases between the two germline ends. Germline CDR1 reads SQVTM; CDR2 reads ANQGSEA. CDR3 residues: CSTIVLSTDTQYF. The CDR3 DNA is TGCAGCACCATAGTCTTAAGCACAGATACGCAGTATTTT.

A few counts support this clonotype. This chain joins TRBV12-3 or TRBV12-4 and TRBJ1-2, with 8 bases matching TRBD1. The CDR3 consists of 14 residues. With V trimmed by 5 bases and J by 7 bases, 9 bases remained unmatched. The CDR3 loop reads CASSPQGALGGYTF. CDR3 coding DNA: TGTGCCAGCAGTCCCCAGGGGGCGCTGGGTGGCTACACCTTC.